This entry lists 17 T cell receptor beta chains sequenced from one sample in a study of CD8 T cells in ankylosing spondylitis. MiXCR, run by TCRdb on the 5' RACE reads, gives a single entry per CDR3 protein. The sample contains fewer than 180,000 distinct CDR3 sequences, approximately 48% of which appear only once. The sequencing input was synovial fluid, either unsorted or a sorted T cell fraction (not recorded which). These receptor sequences come from a male donor with ankylosing spondylitis.

The chain recombines TRBV4-3 with TRBJ2-3; D gene uncertain. Trimming took off 0 bases at V and 2 bases at J, with 18 bases between the two ends. This CDR3 has 18 residues. Germline V lookup: CDR1 LGHNA, CDR2 YSLEER. The DNA for the CDR3 is TGCGCCAGCAGCCAAGATTTCAGCCTCTTCCACCTCACAGATACGCAGTATTTT. Its protein product is CASSQDFSLFHLTDTQYF.

This clonotype was seen a handful of times. The J gene is TRBJ2-5, the V gene TRBV10-3; 7 bases are a match to TRBD2. The CDR3 covers 12 residues. Trimming cost V 10 bases and J 2 bases; bases outside gene matches: 4. The germline V gene encodes CDR1 ENHRY and CDR2 SYGVKD. The CDR3 region is CATLADQETQYF. DNA of the CDR3: TGTGCCACCCTAGCGGATCAAGAGACCCAGTACTTC.

This clonotype has ten or more counts. V usage is TRBV5-1 and J usage is TRBJ2-1, with 7 bases identical to TRBD1. The V and J ends lost 4 bases and 4 bases, in that order; junction bases with no gene match: 8. CDR3 size: 15 residues. Germline-derived CDR1 and CDR2 are SGHRS and YFSETQ. Written as DNA, the CDR3 is TGCGCCAGCAGCGGCCGGGACAGCCAGTACAATGAGCAGTTCTTC. Protein product: CASSGRDSQYNEQFF.

The chain recombines TRBV20-1 with TRBJ2-7; TRBD2 matches 12 bases. Trimming removed 0 bases from V and 2 bases from J; junction bases left unmatched: 14. Germline CDR1 is DFQATT and CDR2 is SNEGSKA (reference sequence). The CDR3 has 19 residues. The CDR3, as DNA: TGCAGTGCTAGAGATTCCATGGGGCTAGCGGGAGGGCCCACCTACGAGCAGTACTTC. Translated, it gives CSARDSMGLAGGPTYEQYF.

V usage is TRBV12-3 or TRBV12-4 and J usage is TRBJ2-1, with D perhaps TRBD2 (5 bases). CDR3 length: 17 residues. Trimming left V 4 bases short and J 4 bases short, with 20 bases between. CDR3: CASSCGVKVRGYNEQFF. CDR3 in DNA: TGTGCCAGCAGTTGTGGGGTAAAAGTCCGGGGTTACAATGAGCAGTTCTTC.

DNA of the CDR3: TGTGCCAGTAGTCTCCAGGGGCCCTCAAATAGTGAGCAGTTCTTC. Its translation: CASSLQGPSNSEQFF. The chain combines TRBV19 with TRBJ2-1; possibly TRBD1 for D (6 bases). V lost 5 bases and J 9 bases, leaving 20 bases between the germline ends. From germline, CDR1 is LNHDA and CDR2 SQIVND (reference sequence). This CDR3 spans 15 amino acids.

The sample holds many counts of this clonotype. The CDR3 sequence is CASSFREGRWGDTQYF. CDR3 nucleotide sequence: TGTGCCAGCAGTTTTCGGGAGGGCCGATGGGGGGATACGCAGTATTTT. The rearrangement links TRBV28 to TRBJ2-3, with 8 nucleotides matching TRBD2. With 3 bases clipped from V and 6 bases from J, the junction kept 11 bases outside the gene matches. The CDR3 runs to 16 residues. Germline V lookup: CDR1 MDHEN, CDR2 SYDVKM.

The chain joins TRBV29-1 to TRBJ1-2; 8 bases align to TRBD1. V shed 3 bases, J shed 6 bases, and the junction held 6 bases outside the gene matches. The germline CDR1 and CDR2 sequences are SQVTM and ANQGSEA. This CDR3 has 13 amino acids. The CDR3 reads CSVDGTGLNGYTF. The DNA for the CDR3 is TGCAGCGTTGATGGGACAGGTCTGAATGGCTACACCTTC.

The V call is TRBV3-1, the J call TRBJ2-1; TRBD2 agrees at 11 bases. This CDR3 region has 20 residues. The ends lost 1 base at V and 0 bases at J; junction bases unmatched: 11. Germline CDR1 and CDR2: LGHDT and YNNKEL (reference sequence). The CDR3 nucleotides read TGTGCCAGCAGCCAAGGGTTTATCATAGGACTAGCGGGCTCCTACAATGAGCAGTTCTTC. This encodes CASSQGFIIGLAGSYNEQFF.

This chain uses TRBV6-1 with TRBJ2-1, with 13 bases aligning to TRBD2. The CDR3 runs 15 residues. The V segment lost 4 bases and the J segment 6 bases; nucleotides outside the gene matches: 3. Per germline, CDR1 MNHNS and CDR2 SASEGT. The CDR3 region is CASSGGLAGFNEQFF. The CDR3 DNA follows: TGTGCCAGCAGTGGGGGACTAGCGGGATTCAATGAGCAGTTCTTC.

This clonotype came up a few times. The chain joins TRBV28 to TRBJ2-7; D ambiguous. The CDR3 runs to 14 residues. V lost 5 bases and J 3 bases, leaving 14 bases between the germline ends. Germline V gene lookup returns CDR1 MDHEN and CDR2 SYDVKM. The DNA of the CDR3 is TGTGCCAGCAGTCTGCGGTCCCCCATCTACGAGCAGTACTTC. Translated: CASSLRSPIYEQYF.

This clonotype has just one count. The CDR3 carries no conserved terminal phenylalanine or tryptophan, so it likely arises from a read error. The CDR3 here is CSFWKRGDTDTQYL. The CDR3 coding sequence is TGCAGCTTTTGGAAGCGGGGCGACACAGATACGCAGTATCTG. V gene TRBV29-1 combines with J gene TRBJ2-3; 7 nucleotides line up with TRBD2. Germline loops: CDR1 SQVTM, CDR2 ANQGSEA. V lost 8 bases and J lost 2; bases outside the gene matches: 10. This CDR3 contains 14 residues.

The V gene is TRBV11-3, the J gene TRBJ2-2; 9 bases map to TRBD2. Germline lookup yields CDR1 SGHNT and CDR2 YENEEA. The CDR3 has 21 residues. The trim removed 4 bases at V and 3 bases at J, leaving 21 bases unmatched. CDR3: CASSSPNYLTTSGNYTGELFF. Here the CDR3 DNA reads TGTGCCAGCAGCTCTCCCAACTACCTCACGACTAGCGGTAATTACACCGGGGAGCTGTTTTTT.

This CDR3 reads CASTPAGKPLYNEQFF. The CDR3 DNA sequence: TGTGCCAGCACCCCAGCGGGGAAACCCCTCTACAATGAGCAGTTCTTC. This chain connects TRBV7-9 to TRBJ2-1; TRBD2 aligns across 7 bases. Germline V gives CDR1 SEHNR, CDR2 FQNEAQ (reference sequence). The CDR3 consists of 16 residues. The ends lost 7 bases at V and 3 bases at J; junction bases unmatched: 12.

This clonotype was seen more than once but under ten times. This rearrangement joins TRBV5-1 to TRBJ2-3, with 8 bases matching TRBD1. The CDR3 has 17 amino acids. Unmatched junction bases numbered 10, after V lost 0 bases and J lost 4 bases. The V gene's germline CDR1 is SGHRS and CDR2 YFSETQ. This chain's CDR3 is CASSLEGAGGSADTQYF. The DNA of the CDR3 is TGCGCCAGCAGCTTGGAGGGGGCAGGGGGCAGCGCAGATACGCAGTATTTT.

The chain employs TRBV4-1 and TRBJ2-3, with a weak D call TRBD1 (6 bases). Germline CDR1 MGHRA, CDR2 YSYEKL. The CDR3 is made up of 15 amino acids. V lost 3 bases and J lost 4, with 14 bases in between. The chain's CDR3 is CASSQGQGSADTQYF. CDR3 bases: TGCGCCAGCAGCCAGGGGCAGGGGTCAGCAGATACGCAGTATTTT.

The genes are TRBV20-1 and TRBJ1-6, with TRBD1 identical over 8 bases. Germline loops: CDR1 DFQATT, CDR2 SNEGSKA (reference sequence). Germline trimming cut 3 bases from V and 7 bases from J; bases unmatched to any gene: 2. This CDR3 comprises 13 residues. CDR3 bases: TGCAGTGCTAGGGACAGGGAAAATTCACCCCTCCACTTT. It specifies CSARDRENSPLHF.